Listed here is a single TCR beta chain. As yet, its antigen is unknown. Template switching added a universal primer site, and cDNA bore unique molecular identifiers. TCRdb reprocessed the 5' RACE reads via MiXCR and lists one record per CDR3 protein. The profile shows over 250,000 distinct CDR3 sequences, roughly 9.8% of them singletons. This specimen belongs to a study of identical twins. Study-wide results and caveats: Within beta out-of-frame sequences, the excess sharing observed between twins was weaker. Models underestimated out-of-frame TCR alpha sharing in monozygotic twins.

Germline loops: CDR1 DFQATT, CDR2 SNEGSKA (reference sequence). The length of the CDR3 is 17 residues. V trimming: 0 bases; J trimming: 10 bases; junction bases outside the gene matches: 15. A further study also used this sample, focusing on yellow fever vaccine responses in identical twins.

V is TRBV20-1 and J is TRBJ2-3, with 11 bases matching TRBD2. The TCR originated in a woman aged 18-29 years in good health. Sequencing input: CD8+ T cells sorted from blood. CDR3 sequence reads: CSARDGQVLAGASSQYF. The CDR3 bases are TGCAGTGCTAGAGATGGGCAGGTACTAGCGGGAGCTTCGTCGCAGTATTTT.